The next 31 T cell receptor beta chains were all read from a single sample in a study of OX40 agonist ivuxolimab in advanced cancers. Clones were read by immunoSEQ multiplex PCR, and TCRdb kept only the in-frame ones, dropping some. The sample yields tens of thousands of clones, around 94% seen once. Sequences were derived from CD4+ or CD8+ T cells sorted from blood, sampled in a trial of the OX40 agonist ivuxolimab. Every receptor here comes from an adult with an advanced solid tumor such as melanoma, head and neck, liver or kidney cancer.

The chain combines TRBV4-3 with TRBJ2-1; unclear D gene. Per germline, CDR1 LGHNA and CDR2 YSLEER. The CDR3 covers 13 residues. Trimming took off 1 base at V and 4 bases at J, with 5 bases between the two ends. CDR3 coding DNA: TGCGCCAGCAGCCAAGTAGGATACAATGAGCAGTTCTTC. Its protein product is CASSQVGYNEQFF.

The chain recombines TRBV29-1 with TRBJ1-4; no firm D call. CDR3 length: 12 residues. CDR1 is SQVTM and CDR2 is ANQGSEA in the germline V gene. Trimming left V 3 bases short and J 3 bases short, with 5 bases between. Written as DNA, the CDR3 is TGCAGCGTTGATGGGGCTAATGAAAAACTGTTTTTT. It translates to CSVDGANEKLFF.

The CDR3: CATSRPYPRVAEATDTQYF. For the CDR3, the DNA is TGTGCCACCAGCAGACCATACCCGAGGGTAGCGGAGGCCACAGATACGCAGTATTTT. This chain links TRBV15 with TRBJ2-3; maybe TRBD2 (6 bases). V shed 2 bases and J shed 2 bases, with 23 bases lying between them. The CDR3 sequence is 19 residues long. The germline gives CDR1 LNHNV, CDR2 YYDKDF (reference sequence).

The rearrangement joins TRBV11-2 to TRBJ2-1; 11 nucleotides align to TRBD1. Germline assignment: CDR1 SGHAT and CDR2 FQNNGV. The CDR3 runs to 17 residues. Trimming removed 6 bases from V and 5 bases from J; junction bases left unmatched: 12. The CDR3 bases are TGTGCCAGCAGGATCCGGGACAGGGGGTCGGTTGACAATGAGCAGTTCTTC. It encodes CASRIRDRGSVDNEQFF.

This rearrangement joins TRBV5-5 to TRBJ2-1; the match to TRBD2 covers 15 bases. CDR1 and CDR2 (germline): SGHKS, YYEKEE (reference sequence). CDR3 length equals 16 residues. Trimming removed 4 bases from V and 4 bases from J; junction bases left unmatched: 3. The CDR3 DNA follows: TGTGCCAGCAGCCCGGGACTAGCGGGAGGATACAATGAGCAGTTCTTC. As protein: CASSPGLAGGYNEQFF.

The CDR3 loop reads CASSADPITGELFF. The CDR3 nucleotides read TGTGCCAGCAGCGCGGACCCAATCACCGGGGAGCTGTTTTTT. The chain links TRBV7-9 to TRBJ2-2; no clear D gene. There are 14 residues in the CDR3. The V and J ends lost 5 bases and 4 bases respectively, with 11 bases between them. Germline-derived CDR1 and CDR2 are SEHNR and FQNEAQ (reference sequence).

The CDR3 loop is CASSYGLAIGPDTQYF. CDR3 DNA: TGTGCCAGCAGTTACGGACTAGCGATTGGGCCAGATACGCAGTATTTT. This sequence joins TRBV6-5 and TRBJ2-3, with 9 bases aligning to TRBD2. The CDR3 covers 16 residues. V trimming: 2 bases; J trimming: 4 bases; junction bases outside the gene matches: 7. Germline-derived CDR1 and CDR2 are MNHEY and SVGAGI.

This clone was observed a single time. The V and J genes are TRBV27 and TRBJ1-5; 7 bases are a match to TRBD1. The length of the CDR3 is 14 residues. Germline V gene data show CDR1 as MNHEY and CDR2 as SMNVEV (reference sequence). V was pared by 5 bases and J by 3 bases, with 4 bases of the junction left unmatched. CDR3 protein: CASSKTGNNQPQHF. As DNA, the CDR3 is TGTGCCAGCAGTAAGACAGGGAACAATCAGCCCCAGCATTTT.

The chain employs TRBV27 and TRBJ2-1; D uncertain. V was pared by 3 bases and J by 4 bases, with 10 bases between. CDR1 and CDR2 (germline): MNHEY, SMNVEV (reference sequence). This CDR3 spans 14 amino acids. CDR3 sequence reads: CASSLGSSYNEQFF. In DNA form, the CDR3 reads TGTGCCAGCAGTTTGGGTAGCAGTTACAATGAGCAGTTCTTC.

This clone came up once. The V gene is TRBV11-2, the J gene TRBJ2-1; either TRBD1 or TRBD2 may fit D (5 bases each). Trimming shortened V by 3 bases and J by 7 bases, and 7 bases separated the two germline ends. The length of the CDR3 is 12 residues. Germline lookup yields CDR1 SGHAT and CDR2 FQNNGV. This CDR3 reads CASSLGENEQFF. CDR3 nucleotide sequence: TGTGCCAGCAGCTTGGGGGAGAATGAGCAGTTCTTC.

V usage is TRBV11-3 and J usage is TRBJ2-7; the D gene is possibly TRBD2 (7 bases). The germline V gene has CDR1 SGHNT and CDR2 YENEEA. This CDR3 comprises 15 residues. Trimming left V 5 bases short and J 3 bases short, with 17 bases between. In DNA, the CDR3 is TGTGCCAGCAGCCTCCTAGGGGAGGGGGGCTACGAGCAGTACTTC. It encodes CASSLLGEGGYEQYF.

The chain combines TRBV25-1 with TRBJ1-1, with no clear D. The CDR3 covers 13 residues. Germline-derived CDR1 and CDR2 are MGHDK and SYGVNS. V was clipped by 4 bases and J by 1 base, with 7 bases between them. CDR3 protein: CASSVPGNTEAFF. CDR3 nucleotide sequence: TGTGCCAGCAGTGTCCCTGGGAACACTGAAGCTTTCTTT.

This sequence joins TRBV27 and TRBJ1-5; D might be TRBD1 (6 bases). Germline V lookup: CDR1 MNHEY, CDR2 SMNVEV (reference sequence). The CDR3 is made up of 16 amino acids. V was shortened by 5 bases and J by 6 bases, with 20 bases between the two germline ends. CDR3 coding DNA: TGTGCCAGCAGTCCAAGCACAGGGTATGATTTTCAGCCCCAGCATTTT. Its translation: CASSPSTGYDFQPQHF.

The chain's CDR3 is CAIRVQNTEAFF. DNA of the CDR3: TGTGCCATTAGGGTGCAGAACACTGAAGCTTTCTTT. The genes are TRBV6-1 and TRBJ1-1; D not certain. This CDR3 contains 12 residues. With 10 bases removed from V and 1 base from J, the gap between germline ends came to 10 bases. Germline CDR1 is MNHNS and CDR2 is SASEGT.

The V gene is TRBV5-4, the J gene TRBJ2-1; 10 positions agree with TRBD2. Trimming at V came to 4 bases and at J to 3 bases, leaving 4 bases not matched to a gene. CDR1 is SGHNT, CDR2 YYREEE, per germline (reference sequence). CDR3 length equals 15 residues. The CDR3: CASSTGLANYNEQFF. In DNA, the CDR3 is TGTGCCAGCAGCACGGGACTAGCGAACTACAATGAGCAGTTCTTC. Variable domain in full (rest from reference TRBV5-4 and TRBJ2-1): ETGVTQSPTHLIKTRGQQVTLRCSSQSGHNTVSWYQQALGQGPQFIFQYYREEENGRGNFPPRFSGLQFPNYSSELNVNALELDDSALYLCASSTGLANYNEQFFGPGTRLTVL.

The rearrangement joins TRBV10-2 to TRBJ2-1; 7 positions agree with TRBD2. Germline CDR1 is WSHSY and CDR2 is SAAADI. J gave up 4 bases and V 3 bases, and 9 bases lay outside the gene matches. The CDR3 is 16 amino acids. CDR3 coding DNA: TGCGCCAGCAGTGATTGGGGGGAGGGCACATACAATGAGCAGTTCTTC. Translation gives CASSDWGEGTYNEQFF.

Concerning this clone: One end of the junction varies from germline; a read error may be responsible. This rearrangement joins TRBV7-7 to TRBJ2-1, with D possibly called TRBD1 or TRBD2 (6 bases each). The CDR3 is 17 residues long. Germline-derived CDR1 and CDR2 are SSHAT and FNYEAQ (reference sequence). The CDR3 coding sequence is TGTGCTAGCAGCTTAGCGGCGGCAGGGGACTCCTACAATGAGCAGTTCTTC. Its protein product is CASSLAAAGDSYNEQFF.

The chain uses TRBV6-6 and TRBJ2-7, with 10 bases matching TRBD2. The junction had 8 bases not matched to a gene; V was cut back by 4 bases and J by 2 bases. The CDR3 extends over 16 amino acids. CDR1 and CDR2 from the germline V gene are MNHNY and SVGAGI (reference sequence). The CDR3 protein is CASSSGLAEWPYEQYF. The CDR3, as DNA: TGTGCCAGCAGTTCTGGACTAGCGGAGTGGCCCTACGAGCAGTACTTC.

The genes are TRBV19 and TRBJ2-7, with a tentative D call TRBD2 (5 bases). The CDR3 runs 13 residues. V shed 4 bases and J shed 6 bases, with 13 bases lying between them. CDR1 and CDR2 (germline): LNHDA, SQIVND (reference sequence). The CDR3 reads CASSTLASGEQYF. CDR3 coding DNA: TGTGCCAGTAGTACGCTAGCATCGGGCGAGCAGTACTTC.

This clone was picked up a small number of times. This chain connects TRBV10-2 to TRBJ1-2; D not resolved. CDR1 is WSHSY and CDR2 is SAAADI in the germline V gene. V was clipped by 7 bases and J by 3 bases, with 12 bases between them. This CDR3 region has 13 residues. The CDR3 coding sequence is TGCGCCAGCACCGGGAGGGAATACTATGGCTACACCTTC. Amino acid sequence: CASTGREYYGYTF.

V usage is TRBV27 and J usage is TRBJ2-7, with D perhaps matching TRBD1 (8 bases). The V and J ends lost 5 bases and 4 bases respectively, with 18 bases between them. Germline V CDR1 and CDR2: MNHEY, SMNVEV (reference sequence). This CDR3 has 15 residues. CDR3 sequence reads: CASSDQTGEGYEQYF. In DNA, the CDR3 is TGTGCCAGCAGTGACCAGACAGGGGAGGGGTACGAGCAGTACTTC.

The chain joins TRBV28 to TRBJ2-1; no reliable D call. The CDR3 covers 13 residues. Trimming took 6 bases from V and 4 from J, leaving 10 bases between them. CDR1 MDHEN and CDR2 SYDVKM come from the germline V gene. CDR3 sequence (DNA): TGTGCCAGCAGCCCCAATTTATACAATGAGCAGTTCTTC. It is translated as CASSPNLYNEQFF.

The chain carries TRBV5-5 and TRBJ1-3; D not resolved. CDR1 and CDR2 from the germline V gene are SGHKS and YYEKEE (reference sequence). This CDR3 is 14 amino acids long. Trimming left V 3 bases short and J 7 bases short, with 14 bases between. The CDR3 region has the DNA TGTGCCAGCAGCTGGACTACCATGGGGAACACCATATATTTT. This sequence encodes CASSWTTMGNTIYF.

This clone was picked up one time. An end of the junction does not agree with germline; a read error may underlie this. The CDR3 protein is CTSSQQGQPQHF. CDR3 sequence (DNA): TGTACCAGCAGTCAACAGGGCCAGCCCCAGCATTTT. V and J are TRBV27 and TRBJ1-5; weak D call: TRBD1 (6 bases). Germline lookup yields CDR1 MNHEY and CDR2 SMNVEV (reference sequence). The CDR3 totals 12 residues.

Concerning this clone: One junction end disagrees with the germline gene, perhaps due to a read error. The chain joins TRBV19 to TRBJ1-3; D gene ambiguous. Germline CDR1 is LNHDA and CDR2 is SQIVND (reference sequence). The CDR3 spans 15 residues. This CDR3 is CASSIDTDSGNTIYF. The CDR3 nucleotides read TGTGCCAGCAGTATAGACACAGACTCTGGAAACACCATATATTTT.

The J gene is TRBJ2-7, the V gene TRBV5-1; 9 bases match TRBD2. The V gene end was trimmed by 0 bases and the J gene end by 3 bases; junction bases not matched to a gene: 7. Germline lookup yields CDR1 SGHRS and CDR2 YFSETQ. The CDR3 has 16 amino acids. CDR3 in amino acids: CASSLGGLAGYYEQYF. The CDR3 nucleotides are TGCGCCAGCAGCTTGGGGGGCCTAGCGGGATACTACGAGCAGTACTTC.

V is TRBV6-5 and J is TRBJ2-1; 7 bases are shared with TRBD2. The V and J ends lost 9 bases and 0 bases, in that order; junction bases with no gene match: 2. This CDR3 spans 13 amino acids. CDR1 MNHEY and CDR2 SVGAGI come from the germline V gene. The DNA of the CDR3 is TGTGCCAGTGGGGAGGGCTCCTACAATGAGCAGTTCTTC. Protein product: CASGEGSYNEQFF.

The gene calls are TRBV6-5 and TRBJ2-1; tentatively, D is TRBD1 (6 bases). The CDR3 totals 15 residues. V dropped 2 bases and J dropped 5 bases, with 13 bases sitting between them. Germline lookup yields CDR1 MNHEY and CDR2 SVGAGI. The CDR3 loop is CASSYNPTGNNEQFF. The CDR3 nucleotides read TGTGCCAGCAGTTACAACCCAACAGGGAACAATGAGCAGTTCTTC.

This chain connects TRBV9 to TRBJ2-3; a weak D match, TRBD1 (6 bases). V was shortened by 3 bases and J by 2 bases, with 13 bases between the two germline ends. Germline V gene lookup returns CDR1 SGDLS and CDR2 YYNGEE. The CDR3 spans 15 residues. In nucleotides, the CDR3 is TGTGCCAGCAGCGGAGGACAGTTAGACACAGATACGCAGTATTTT. This gives the protein CASSGGQLDTDTQYF.

The rearrangement joins TRBV5-8 to TRBJ1-5, with no clear D. The CDR3 length is 14 residues. The germline V gene has CDR1 SGHTS and CDR2 YDEGEE. V was pared by 1 base and J by 0 bases, with 5 bases between. The CDR3 DNA follows: TGTGCCAGCAGCTTGAGCAGTAGCAATCAGCCCCAGCATTTT. This encodes CASSLSSSNQPQHF.

The gene calls are TRBV19 and TRBJ2-7; D possibly matches TRBD1 or TRBD2 (6 bases each). This CDR3 contains 13 residues. The V gene's germline CDR1 is LNHDA and CDR2 SQIVND (reference sequence). V gave up 6 bases and J gave up 3 bases, with 12 bases separating them. Here the CDR3 reads CASSWGADYEQYF. CDR3 in DNA: TGTGCCAGTAGCTGGGGGGCGGACTACGAGCAGTACTTC.